This entry is about one TCR beta chain. No antigen is known for it. It has no much larger one-base neighbor in the sample; base qualities were not kept. These data are taken from a study of cytomegalovirus exposure and HLA in healthy donors (dated by TCRdb to 2017 to 2019). Study-level background: In an earlier analysis of some 550 of the donors, less than 350 Gb of sequence data and 117 million unique TCR beta sequences from about 190 million T cells were reported. An early release covering about 600 HLA-typed donors comprised approximately 300 gigabases of sequencing data and around 80 million unique TCR sequences. Of the approximately 400 genotyped donors, 65% to 90% fell in the genetic ancestry cluster associated with self-reported Caucasian donors. The study was designed to test whether signatures of past pathogen exposure could be identified by cataloging public T cell receptors. The T cell repertoires of 666 subjects were profiled by immunosequencing and related to cytomegalovirus serostatus. In addition to the first cohort of 666 subjects, a separate validation cohort of 120 different subjects was used. High-throughput TCR immunosequencing, statistical association of individual TCRs with disease status, and machine learning were combined to predict cytomegalovirus infection status. To study patterns of TCR occurrence, a later analysis re-analyzed previously published TCR beta repertoires from 500 to 850 donors and added high-resolution HLA genotyping. The later analysis used no new phenotypic data to find candidate immune exposures, relying instead on TCR beta sequences and their occurrence across donors. To decide whether each TCR beta V gene segment behaved as functional or pseudogenic, an earlier analysis of 587 of the donors relied on high-throughput TCR beta sequencing. Donor age, sex, ethnicity and CMV serostatus were collected together with the repertoire data. A later genetic analysis used genome-wide SNP genotypes for about 60% of the roughly 670 donors, treating that subset as a discovery cohort. Every discovery cohort repertoire had been produced on one sequencing platform. Class I and class II HLA loci were covered by the typing at four-digit resolution. Typing coverage differed by locus: A, B, C, DRB1 and DQB1 were typed in about 620-630 donors, DQA1 in about 500, DPA1 in 600 to 610, and DPB1 in approximately 450. Four or five DR-DQ haplotypes were handled as single units for association and clustering because linkage in the cohort was strong. On average, 235,054 unique TCR beta nucleotide sequences were sequenced per donor among fewer than 500 genotyped donors of the cohort, with roughly 20% of those sequences being non-productive. Findings and caveats that apply to the study as a whole: HLA typing was unavailable for some donors at each locus, so association tests used only the typed subset. Most CMV-associated TCR beta chains appeared to be HLA-restricted in a later analysis, and the HLA associations seemed to be driven largely by CMV exposure. Linkage disequilibrium might explain the correlated functional status among segregating V segments, but an unknown experimental factor could not be ruled out. Strong co-occurrence of HLA alleles, especially DR and DQ, made assigning TCR associations to individual alleles difficult. In a later analysis, HLA-associated TCR beta chains were found to be more clonally expanded and to have lower generation probabilities than equally common non-associated chains. While some public TCRs were present in many individuals, most TCR sequences turned up only very rarely across donors. In a later analysis, several top co-occurrence clusters were reported to appear linked to parvovirus B19, influenza, CMV and Epstein-Barr virus. A further reported finding was that TCR beta sequences accurately predicted the HLA-A and HLA-B alleles for most subjects in the first cohort. A later genetic analysis reported fewer N-insertions in productive TCRs among donors in an Asian-associated ancestry cluster than the roughly 700-donor mean. The authors suggested that the approach could potentially be generalized to other disease states and immunological phenotypes. The cohort was sequenced for TCR beta chains only, and without alpha or paired-chain data the features that could be detected were limited. According to a later analysis, TCR association rates differed among HLA loci, with DRB1 alleles showing the most associated TCRs and HLA-C alleles showing the fewest. Some IMGT-functional V segments, including TRBV6-2 and TRBV6-3, could not be distinguished by the 87-base-pair reads and were therefore excluded. An association between a missense DCLRE1C variant and V-gene and J-gene trimming of TCR beta chains was found in a later genetic analysis and replicated in an independent cohort. Roughly uniform sequencing depth across donors was assumed in presence/absence analyses, although this assumption may not hold. In an earlier analysis of more than 500 of the donors, most TCR beta V segments appeared in productive rearrangements about 87% or about 30% of the time, broadly matching IMGT annotations. A cluster of highly shared sequence variants was judged likely to be a technical artifact of the sequencing pipeline. Cytomegalovirus status was reported to be diagnosed by the classifier with high specificity and sensitivity in both the original and validation cohorts. The study listed 164 TCR beta chains as associated with cytomegalovirus. A few of the identified cytomegalovirus-associated TCR beta chains were confirmed in vitro to be specific for cytomegalovirus antigens. Seventeen rarely observed V segments, including chromosome 9 orphons, were excluded from the earlier analysis of about 600 of the donors because counts were too low. The only immune exposure information available for the cohort was CMV serostatus. A later analysis associated 16,951 TCR beta sequences with specific HLA alleles at a false discovery rate of 0.05.

The germline V gene supplies CDR1 SGHTA and CDR2 FQGTGA. V is cut back by 5 bases and J by 5 bases, with 5 bases in the junction unmatched. Counted from cysteine to phenylalanine, this CDR3 has 15 amino acids. Only CDR3 DNA remains: 45 bases, in frame from the first base. The method was the immunoSEQ multiplex PCR assay. For the multiplex PCR, a mixture combining 60 forward primers for TCR Vbeta segments and 13 reverse primers for TCR Jbeta segments was used. The CDR3 region of rearranged TCR beta genes was amplified from genomic DNA with a multiplex PCR assay. The Illumina HiSeq System was used to sequence the amplified TCR beta libraries as 87-base-pair reads. The authors' pipeline ran thus. In a later analysis, approximately 74 million unique TCR beta chains were counted across the roughly 670 repertoires, and roughly 10 million of these chains were shared by at least two donors. Raw reads were error-corrected and collapsed into unique sequences by a nearest-neighbor algorithm in which closely related sequences were merged to remove PCR and sequencing errors. CDR3 sequences were aligned to IMGT reference sequences to assign V, D and J gene segments. For a sequence to be retained, at least a six-nucleotide match to both a V gene segment and a J gene segment was required. A rearrangement was called productive if the CDR3 had no stop codons and remained in frame with V and J, and every other rearrangement was called non-productive. Following IMGT convention, CDR3 was defined as the stretch from the second conserved V-encoded cysteine up to the conserved J-encoded phenylalanine. The earlier analysis of about 590 of the donors excluded sequences that lacked an unambiguous match to a single V gene segment. An earlier analysis of 587 of the donors classified V segments as functional when productive rearrangements were above 56.7% and as segregating when the standard deviation between donors was above 5%. A statistical classification framework was built to diagnose cytomegalovirus status from the catalog of TCR beta chain sequences. In a later analysis, TCR nucleotide sequences were compared against IMGT/GENE-DB human TR gene sequences so that V and J genes could be assigned. The TCRdist pipeline was used in a later analysis to assign CDR3 sequences and most-parsimonious VDJ recombination scenarios. A later analysis defined each TCR beta chain by its CDR3 amino acid sequence plus V-gene family, and excluded reads lacking a unique V-gene family. In a later analysis, 500 to 650 highly shared, low-generation-probability nucleotide sequences were removed to address suspected cross-contamination and a sequencing artifact. In a later analysis, a clonal expansion index for each public chain was calculated from normalized within-repertoire ranks of inferred template counts. A later analysis computed generation probabilities with a VDJ recombination model fitted to out-of-frame rearrangements, and checked the results against IGoR. Hypergeometric tests were used in a later analysis to score TCR-TCR, TCR-HLA and TCR-CMV co-occurrence, with a repertoire-size bias correction applied to the TCR pairs. To estimate false discovery rates, a later analysis permuted the HLA or CMV assignments 20 times. In a later analysis, co-occurring TCRs were grouped with DBSCAN, and TCRdist sequence similarity was added when clustering was performed within HLA-allele-positive subsets. For co-occurrence clustering, repertoires with fewer than 30,000 or more than 120,000 public chains were excluded, along with five repertoires with anomalous nucleotide sharing. TCRdb's version of the immuneACCESS table is confined to in-frame rearrangements and falls short of the full clone set. An unresolved V gene accounts for under half of the shortfall where checked; the remainder is of unknown origin. V and J calls and clone size come straight from that table; D and trimming were deduced from the DNA. This sample lists 100,000 to 150,000 clones; roughly 84% were detected once. In total, the top ten clones hold around 1.3% of the sample.

The cohort was made up of about 670 healthy bone marrow donors. At the time of sampling, all cohort members were nominally healthy, though unrecorded immune exposures were likely present. The donor was CMV seronegative and belonged to the group of 350 to 400 seronegative cohort members. A peripheral blood sample was provided by each donor, and peripheral blood mononuclear cells were used for TCR beta sequencing. Genomic DNA was extracted from the blood cell samples with the Qiagen DNeasy Blood Extraction Kit. The source is a girl aged 2 to 10 in good health and CMV-seronegative. The chain joins TRBV7-3 to TRBJ2-2; 10 junctional bases match TRBD2. The material sequenced was PBMCs. The CDR3 region reads CASSRTSGVTGELFF. In nucleotide form, the sequence is TGTGCCAGCAGCCGGACTAGCGGAGTAACCGGGGAGCTGTTTTTT.